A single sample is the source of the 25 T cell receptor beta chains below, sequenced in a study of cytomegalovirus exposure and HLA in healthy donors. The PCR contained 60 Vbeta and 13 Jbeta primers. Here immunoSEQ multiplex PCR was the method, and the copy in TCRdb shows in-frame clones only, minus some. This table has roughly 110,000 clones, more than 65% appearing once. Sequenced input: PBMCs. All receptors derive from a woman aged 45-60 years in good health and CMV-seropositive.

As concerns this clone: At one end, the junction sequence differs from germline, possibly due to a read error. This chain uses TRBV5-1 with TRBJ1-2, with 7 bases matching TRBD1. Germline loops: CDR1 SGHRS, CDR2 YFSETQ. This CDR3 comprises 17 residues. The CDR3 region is CASSLDRQGPTNYGYTF. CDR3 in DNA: TGCGCCAGCAGTTTGGACAGGCAGGGCCCAACTAACTATGGCTACACCTTC.

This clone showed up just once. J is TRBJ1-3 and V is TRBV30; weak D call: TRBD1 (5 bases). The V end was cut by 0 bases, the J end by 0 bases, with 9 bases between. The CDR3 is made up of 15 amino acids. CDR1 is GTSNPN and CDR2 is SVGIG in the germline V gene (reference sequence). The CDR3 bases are TGTGCCTGGAGTGTAGGGGCCACCTCTGGAAACACCATATATTTT. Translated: CAWSVGATSGNTIYF.

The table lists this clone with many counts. CDR3 coding DNA: TGTGCCAGCAGCTTGTCCTGGCGGGGGGAGGATACGCAGTATTTT. Its protein product is CASSLSWRGEDTQYF. The V and J genes are TRBV5-6 and TRBJ2-3; TRBD2 aligns across 8 bases. The CDR3 runs to 15 residues. V shed 1 base and J 6 bases; nucleotides not matched to a gene: 7. Germline CDR1 and CDR2: SGHDT and YYEEEE.

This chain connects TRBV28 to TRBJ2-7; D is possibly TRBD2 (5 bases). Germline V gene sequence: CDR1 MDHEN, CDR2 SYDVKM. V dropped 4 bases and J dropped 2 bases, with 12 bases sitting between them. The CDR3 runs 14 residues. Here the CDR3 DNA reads TGTGCCAGCAGTTCCCCCGGGGAGACCTACGAGCAGTACTTC. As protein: CASSSPGETYEQYF.

The DNA of the CDR3 is TGTGCCAGCAGCTTGCGTGCCTATAATTCACCCCTCCACTTT. This codes for CASSLRAYNSPLHF. This rearrangement joins TRBV5-5 to TRBJ1-6, with no clear D. The germline gives CDR1 SGHKS, CDR2 YYEKEE (reference sequence). Trimming pared 1 base from V and 2 bases from J, leaving 4 bases between. CDR3 length: 14 amino acids.

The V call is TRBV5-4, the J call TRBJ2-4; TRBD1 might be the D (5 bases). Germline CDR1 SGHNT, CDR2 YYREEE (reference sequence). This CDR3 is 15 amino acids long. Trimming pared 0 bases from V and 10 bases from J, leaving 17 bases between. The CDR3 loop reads CASSLVRGERQIQYF. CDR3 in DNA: TGTGCCAGCAGCTTGGTTCGAGGAGAACGACAGATTCAGTACTTC.

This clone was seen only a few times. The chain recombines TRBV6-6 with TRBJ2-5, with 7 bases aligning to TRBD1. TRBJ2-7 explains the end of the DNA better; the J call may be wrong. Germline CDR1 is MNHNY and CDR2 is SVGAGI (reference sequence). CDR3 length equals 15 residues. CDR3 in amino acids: CASRPPGQSFYEQYF. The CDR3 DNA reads TGTGCCAGCAGACCCCCGGGACAGAGTTTCTACGAGCAGTACTTC.

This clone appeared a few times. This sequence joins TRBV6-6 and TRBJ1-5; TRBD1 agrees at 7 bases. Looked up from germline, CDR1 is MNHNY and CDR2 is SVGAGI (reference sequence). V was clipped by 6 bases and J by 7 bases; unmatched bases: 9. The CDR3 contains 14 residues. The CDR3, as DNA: TGTGCCAGCAGGGCGACAGGGTTTGGCCAGCCCCAGCATTTT. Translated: CASRATGFGQPQHF.

The CDR3 DNA follows: TGTGCCAGCAGCACTCCAGGAGGCGGCAGCTCTGGAAACACCATATATTTT. This codes for CASSTPGGGSSGNTIYF. The chain uses TRBV21-1 and TRBJ1-3. TRBV21-1 corresponds to a pseudogene. This CDR3 comprises 17 residues.

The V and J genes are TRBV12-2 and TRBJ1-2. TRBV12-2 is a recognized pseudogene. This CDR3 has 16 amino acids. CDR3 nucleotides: TGTGCAAGTCGCTTAGTTGGCGGGGGGCGGAACTATGGCTACACCTTC. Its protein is CASRLVGGGRNYGYTF.

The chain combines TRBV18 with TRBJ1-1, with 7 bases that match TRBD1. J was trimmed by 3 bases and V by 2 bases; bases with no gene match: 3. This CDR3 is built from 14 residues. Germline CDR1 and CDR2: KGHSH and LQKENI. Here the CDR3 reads CASSPDRADTEAFF. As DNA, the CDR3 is TGTGCCAGCTCACCAGACAGGGCGGACACTGAAGCTTTCTTT.

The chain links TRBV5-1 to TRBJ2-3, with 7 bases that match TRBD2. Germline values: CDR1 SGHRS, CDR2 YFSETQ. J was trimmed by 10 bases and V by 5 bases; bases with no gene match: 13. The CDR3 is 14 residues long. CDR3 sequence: CASRSGLVKEAQYF. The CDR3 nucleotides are TGCGCCAGCAGATCCGGACTAGTTAAAGAAGCGCAGTATTTT.

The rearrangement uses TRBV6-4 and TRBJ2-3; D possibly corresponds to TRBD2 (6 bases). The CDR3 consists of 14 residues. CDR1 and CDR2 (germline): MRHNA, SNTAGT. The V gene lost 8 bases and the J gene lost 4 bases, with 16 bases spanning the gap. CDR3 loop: CASPEGASPDTQYF. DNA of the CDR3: TGTGCCAGCCCGGAGGGCGCTAGCCCAGATACGCAGTATTTT.

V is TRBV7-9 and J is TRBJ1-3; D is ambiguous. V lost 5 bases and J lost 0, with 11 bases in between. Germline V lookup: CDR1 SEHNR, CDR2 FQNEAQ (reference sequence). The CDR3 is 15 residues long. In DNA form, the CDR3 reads TGTGCCAGCAGCCTCGGAGGAAGCTCTGGAAACACCATATATTTT. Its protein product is CASSLGGSSGNTIYF. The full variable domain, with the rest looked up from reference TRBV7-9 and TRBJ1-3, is DTGVSQNPRHKITKRGQNVTFRCDPISEHNRLYWYRQTLGQGPEFLTYFQNEAQLEKSRLLSDRFSAERPKGSFSTLEIQRTEQGDSAMYLCASSLGGSSGNTIYFGEGSWLTVV.

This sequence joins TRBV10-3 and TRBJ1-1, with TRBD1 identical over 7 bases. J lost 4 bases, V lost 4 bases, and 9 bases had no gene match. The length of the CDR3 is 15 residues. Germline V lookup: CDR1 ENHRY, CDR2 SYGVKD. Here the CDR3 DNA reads TGTGCCATCAGTGCGACAGGGTTTGGGGGCACTGAAGCTTTCTTT. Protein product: CAISATGFGGTEAFF.

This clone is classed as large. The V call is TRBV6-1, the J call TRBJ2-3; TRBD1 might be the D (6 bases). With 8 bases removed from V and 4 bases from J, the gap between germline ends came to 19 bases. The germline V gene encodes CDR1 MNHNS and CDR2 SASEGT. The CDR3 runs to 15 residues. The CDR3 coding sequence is TGTGCCAGCCGTCTCTCGGGACAAAGGGCAGATACGCAGTATTTT. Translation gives CASRLSGQRADTQYF.

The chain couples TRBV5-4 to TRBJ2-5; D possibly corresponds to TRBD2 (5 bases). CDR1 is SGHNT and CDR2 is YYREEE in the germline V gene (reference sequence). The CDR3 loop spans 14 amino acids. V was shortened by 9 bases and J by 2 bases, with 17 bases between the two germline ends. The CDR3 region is CATSGPGRQETQYF. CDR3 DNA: TGTGCCACCTCTGGACCGGGAAGGCAAGAGACCCAGTACTTC. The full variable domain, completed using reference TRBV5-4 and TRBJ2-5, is ETGVTQSPTHLIKTRGQQVTLRCSSQSGHNTVSWYQQALGQGPQFIFQYYREEENGRGNFPPRFSGLQFPNYSSELNVNALELDDSALYLCATSGPGRQETQYFGPGTRLLVL.

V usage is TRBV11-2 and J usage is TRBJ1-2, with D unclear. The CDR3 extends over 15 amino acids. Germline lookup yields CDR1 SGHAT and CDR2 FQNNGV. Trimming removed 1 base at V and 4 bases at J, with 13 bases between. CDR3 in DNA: TGTGCCAGCAGCTTAGGCACTGGGCGTTCCTATGGCTACACCTTC. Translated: CASSLGTGRSYGYTF.

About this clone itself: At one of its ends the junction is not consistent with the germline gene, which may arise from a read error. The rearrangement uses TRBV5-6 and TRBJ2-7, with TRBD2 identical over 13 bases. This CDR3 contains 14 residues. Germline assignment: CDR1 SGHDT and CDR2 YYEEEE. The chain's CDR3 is CASSLGRTSGGRDF. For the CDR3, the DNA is TGTGCCAGCAGCTTGGGTAGGACTAGCGGGGGTAGGGACTTC.

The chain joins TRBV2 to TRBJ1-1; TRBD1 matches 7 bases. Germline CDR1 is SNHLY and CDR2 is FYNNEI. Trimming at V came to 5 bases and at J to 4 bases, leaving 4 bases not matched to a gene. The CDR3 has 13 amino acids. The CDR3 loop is CASSSQGTTEAFF. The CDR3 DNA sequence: TGTGCCAGCAGTTCACAGGGGACCACTGAAGCTTTCTTT. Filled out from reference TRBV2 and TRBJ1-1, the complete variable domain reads EPEVTQTPSHQVTQMGQEVILRCVPISNHLYFYWYRQILGQKVEFLVSFYNNEISEKSEIFDDQFSVERPDGSNFTLKIRSTKLEDSAMYFCASSSQGTTEAFFGQGTRLTVV.

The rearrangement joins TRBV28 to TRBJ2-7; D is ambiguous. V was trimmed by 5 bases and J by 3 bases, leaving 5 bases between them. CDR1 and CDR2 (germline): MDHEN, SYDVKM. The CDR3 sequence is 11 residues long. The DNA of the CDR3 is TGTGCCAGCAGTCTCCTCTACGAGCAGTACTTC. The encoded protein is CASSLLYEQYF. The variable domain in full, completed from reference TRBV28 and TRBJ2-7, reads DVKVTQSSRYLVKRTGEKVFLECVQDMDHENMFWYRQDPGLGLRLIYFSYDVKMKEKGDIPEGYSVSREKKERFSLILESASTNQTSMYLCASSLLYEQYFGPGTRLTVT.

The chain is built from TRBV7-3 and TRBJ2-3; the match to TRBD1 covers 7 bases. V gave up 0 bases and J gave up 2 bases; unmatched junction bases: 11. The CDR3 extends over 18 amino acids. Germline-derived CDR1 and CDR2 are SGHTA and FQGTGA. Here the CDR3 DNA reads TGTGCCAGCAGCTTAACCGCCAGTTGGACAGGAACCACAGATACGCAGTATTTT. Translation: CASSLTASWTGTTDTQYF.

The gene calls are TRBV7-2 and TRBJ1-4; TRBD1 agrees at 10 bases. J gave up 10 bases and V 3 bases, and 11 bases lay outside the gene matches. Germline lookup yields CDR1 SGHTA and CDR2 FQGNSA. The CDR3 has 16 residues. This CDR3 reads CASSFSSGTGVTKLFF. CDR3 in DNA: TGTGCCAGCAGCTTCTCGTCCGGGACAGGGGTGACAAAACTGTTTTTT.

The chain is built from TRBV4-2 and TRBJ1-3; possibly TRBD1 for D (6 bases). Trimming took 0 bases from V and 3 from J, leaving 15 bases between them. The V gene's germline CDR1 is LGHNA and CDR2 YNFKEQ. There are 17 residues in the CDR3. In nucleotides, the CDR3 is TGTGCCAGCAGCCAAGATTTGGGGGCAGCTAGTGGAAACACCATATATTTT. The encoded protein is CASSQDLGAASGNTIYF.

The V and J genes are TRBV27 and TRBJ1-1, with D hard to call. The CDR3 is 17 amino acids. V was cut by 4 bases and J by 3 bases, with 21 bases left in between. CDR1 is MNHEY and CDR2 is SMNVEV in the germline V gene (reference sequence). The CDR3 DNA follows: TGTGCCAGCAGTTCGGAGGGTCCCTTGGGATTTTACACTGAAGCTTTCTTT. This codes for CASSSEGPLGFYTEAFF.